Listed below are T cell receptor beta chains from one sample, sequenced in a study of shared clonotypes between healthy human individuals. TCRdb's table, derived via immunoSEQ multiplex PCR, lists solely in-frame clones and lacks some. The sample lists 2 million to 2.5 million clones; 85% to 95% were seen once. Sequences were obtained from naive CD4+ T cells sorted from blood. Source of these receptors: a man aged 18-30 years in good health. Both conserved end residues are part of each CDR3. The order of the fields is J gene, clone size, V gene, D gene, CDR3 protein, CDR3 DNA. A D gene is named only where the DNA matches it firmly. Size values are once, few and many counts, or a class for expanded clones, and some rows have none.

j_call: TRBJ2-5
clone_size: once
v_call: TRBV6-5
d_call: TRBD2
cdr3_aa: CASSYSAGGRKETQYF
cdr3_nt: TGTGCCAGCAGTTACTCAGCGGGAGGGAGAAAAGAGACCCAGTACTTC

j_call: TRBJ2-3
clone_size: -
v_call: TRBV11-2
d_call: -
cdr3_aa: CASSQDGLTDTQYF
cdr3_nt: TGTGCCAGCAGCCAGGACGGCCTCACAGATACGCAGTATTTT

j_call: TRBJ1-5
clone_size: -
v_call: TRBV7-2
d_call: -
cdr3_aa: CASSSRGAREGNQPQHF
cdr3_nt: TGTGCCAGCAGTTCCCGGGGGGCGAGGGAAGGCAATCAGCCCCAGCATTTT

j_call: TRBJ2-3
clone_size: -
v_call: TRBV7-9
d_call: TRBD2
cdr3_aa: CASSSTGTSGDTQYF
cdr3_nt: TGTGCCAGCAGCTCGACCGGGACTAGCGGAGATACGCAGTATTTT

j_call: TRBJ2-7
clone_size: -
v_call: TRBV2
d_call: -
cdr3_aa: CASRGESYEQYF
cdr3_nt: TGTGCCAGCAGGGGGGAGAGCTACGAGCAGTACTTC

j_call: TRBJ2-7
clone_size: once
v_call: TRBV25-1
d_call: -
cdr3_aa: CASSRRNYYEQYF
cdr3_nt: TGTGCCAGCAGTCGGCGGAATTACTACGAGCAGTACTTC

j_call: TRBJ2-7
clone_size: -
v_call: TRBV6-1
d_call: -
cdr3_aa: CASSEGGWYEQYF
cdr3_nt: TGTGCCAGCAGTGAAGGGGGATGGTACGAGCAGTACTTC

j_call: TRBJ2-5
clone_size: -
v_call: TRBV20-1
d_call: -
cdr3_aa: CSARLDVTQYF
cdr3_nt: TGCAGTGCACGACTAGATGTGACCCAGTACTTC

j_call: TRBJ2-7
clone_size: -
v_call: TRBV11-2
d_call: -
cdr3_aa: CASSLALFSYEQYF
cdr3_nt: TGTGCCAGCAGCTTAGCTCTCTTTTCCTACGAGCAGTACTTC

j_call: TRBJ2-5
clone_size: once
v_call: TRBV18
d_call: TRBD1
cdr3_aa: CASSSQGLQETQYF
cdr3_nt: TGTGCCAGCTCGTCACAGGGGCTTCAAGAGACCCAGTACTTC

j_call: TRBJ1-3
clone_size: -
v_call: TRBV5-1
d_call: -
cdr3_aa: CASSLDLRGNTIYF
cdr3_nt: TGCGCCAGCAGCTTGGACCTCCGTGGAAACACCATATATTTT

j_call: TRBJ1-2
clone_size: -
v_call: TRBV27
d_call: -
cdr3_aa: CASSWKGSWVGYTF
cdr3_nt: TGTGCCAGCAGTTGGAAAGGGAGTTGGGTTGGCTACACCTTC

j_call: TRBJ1-6
clone_size: few
v_call: TRBV30
d_call: -
cdr3_aa: CAWSVQAVNSPLHF
cdr3_nt: TGTGCCTGGAGTGTACAGGCAGTAAATTCACCCCTCCACTTT

j_call: TRBJ2-1
clone_size: -
v_call: TRBV18
d_call: -
cdr3_aa: CASSPVFSSYNEQFF
cdr3_nt: TGTGCCAGCTCACCGGTATTTAGCTCCTACAATGAGCAGTTCTTC

j_call: TRBJ2-7
clone_size: -
v_call: TRBV5-1
d_call: -
cdr3_aa: CASSLADSTSYEQYF
cdr3_nt: TGCGCCAGCAGCTTGGCCGACAGTACCTCTTACGAGCAGTACTTC

j_call: TRBJ1-6
clone_size: -
v_call: TRBV10-3
d_call: -
cdr3_aa: CAISDDLRGPNSPLHF
cdr3_nt: TGTGCCATCAGTGATGACCTCCGGGGCCCAAATTCACCCCTCCACTTT

j_call: TRBJ2-7
clone_size: -
v_call: TRBV5-1
d_call: -
cdr3_aa: CASSLGQGISYEQYF
cdr3_nt: TGCGCCAGCAGCTTGGGTCAGGGTATTTCCTACGAGCAGTACTTC

j_call: TRBJ1-3
clone_size: -
v_call: TRBV11-2
d_call: -
cdr3_aa: CASSLALGERNTIYF
cdr3_nt: TGTGCCAGCAGCTTAGCCCTGGGGGAAAGAAACACCATATATTTT

j_call: TRBJ2-1
clone_size: -
v_call: TRBV11-3
d_call: -
cdr3_aa: CASSAGPGGETYNEQFF
cdr3_nt: TGTGCCAGCAGCGCCGGGCCGGGCGGGGAGACCTACAATGAGCAGTTCTTC

j_call: TRBJ2-7
clone_size: -
v_call: TRBV7-2
d_call: -
cdr3_aa: CASSSLGLNRGEQYF
cdr3_nt: TGTGCCAGCAGCTCCCTGGGACTGAACCGGGGTGAGCAGTACTTC

j_call: TRBJ2-7
clone_size: -
v_call: TRBV7-6
d_call: -
cdr3_aa: CASSLAAGPYEQYF
cdr3_nt: TGTGCCAGCAGCTTAGCGGCTGGCCCCTACGAGCAGTACTTC

j_call: TRBJ1-6
clone_size: -
v_call: TRBV2
d_call: -
cdr3_aa: CASRERGVYSPLHF
cdr3_nt: TGTGCCAGCAGAGAGCGGGGGGTCTATTCACCCCTCCACTTT

j_call: TRBJ1-2
clone_size: once
v_call: TRBV2
d_call: -
cdr3_aa: CASFSGGSGGYTF
cdr3_nt: TGTGCCAGCTTCAGTGGGGGCAGCGGTGGCTACACCTTC

j_call: TRBJ1-5
clone_size: -
v_call: TRBV6-5
d_call: -
cdr3_aa: CASSEQSHQPQHF
cdr3_nt: TGTGCCAGCAGTGAACAGTCCCATCAGCCCCAGCATTTT

j_call: TRBJ1-2
clone_size: -
v_call: TRBV28
d_call: TRBD1
cdr3_aa: CASRSQGARGYTF
cdr3_nt: TGTGCCAGCAGATCCCAGGGGGCGCGGGGCTACACCTTC

j_call: TRBJ2-2
clone_size: -
v_call: TRBV7-6
d_call: TRBD1
cdr3_aa: CASSLASGTGGYGELFF
cdr3_nt: TGTGCCAGCAGCTTAGCCTCCGGGACAGGGGGTTACGGGGAGCTGTTTTTT

j_call: TRBJ1-2
clone_size: once
v_call: TRBV6-5
d_call: -
cdr3_aa: CASKRAQDGYTF
cdr3_nt: TGTGCCAGCAAAAGGGCCCAGGATGGCTACACCTTC

j_call: TRBJ2-2
clone_size: -
v_call: TRBV7-8
d_call: TRBD2
cdr3_aa: CASSRKTSGDTGELFF
cdr3_nt: TGTGCCAGCAGCCGGAAGACTAGCGGGGACACCGGGGAGCTGTTTTTT

j_call: TRBJ1-1
clone_size: -
v_call: TRBV19
d_call: TRBD1
cdr3_aa: CASSTRTGALNTEAFF
cdr3_nt: TGTGCCAGTAGTACTCGGACAGGGGCTCTGAACACTGAAGCTTTCTTT

j_call: TRBJ2-7
clone_size: -
v_call: TRBV10-3
d_call: -
cdr3_aa: CAISRSRDSYEQYF
cdr3_nt: TGTGCCATCAGTAGGTCGCGCGACTCCTACGAGCAGTACTTC

j_call: TRBJ1-2
clone_size: many
v_call: TRBV6-5
d_call: -
cdr3_aa: CASSYRDRYYGYTF
cdr3_nt: TGTGCCAGCAGTTACCGGGACCGCTACTATGGCTACACCTTC

j_call: TRBJ2-2
clone_size: -
v_call: TRBV5-1
d_call: TRBD1
cdr3_aa: CASSFRDRGITGELFF
cdr3_nt: TGCGCCAGCAGCTTCCGGGACAGGGGGATCACCGGGGAGCTGTTTTTT

j_call: TRBJ1-2
clone_size: -
v_call: TRBV14
d_call: TRBD1
cdr3_aa: CASSQGAGGFGGYTF
cdr3_nt: TGTGCCAGCAGCCAAGGGGCAGGGGGCTTTGGTGGCTACACCTTC

j_call: TRBJ2-7
clone_size: -
v_call: TRBV28
d_call: -
cdr3_aa: CASRLQGHEQYF
cdr3_nt: TGTGCCAGCAGGCTACAGGGCCACGAGCAGTACTTC

j_call: TRBJ1-5
clone_size: -
v_call: TRBV7-9
d_call: -
cdr3_aa: CASSKEGRLNQPQHF
cdr3_nt: TGTGCCAGCAGCAAAGAGGGCAGGTTGAATCAGCCCCAGCATTTT

j_call: TRBJ2-7
clone_size: -
v_call: TRBV7-2
d_call: TRBD1
cdr3_aa: CASSAQGQRYEQYF
cdr3_nt: TGTGCCAGCAGCGCACAGGGACAGCGCTACGAGCAGTACTTC

j_call: TRBJ2-2
clone_size: -
v_call: TRBV7-9
d_call: -
cdr3_aa: CASRSSNTGELFF
cdr3_nt: TGTGCCAGTAGGTCCTCGAACACCGGGGAGCTGTTTTTT

j_call: TRBJ2-7
clone_size: -
v_call: TRBV10-3
d_call: -
cdr3_aa: CAISESRSWQGSYEQYF
cdr3_nt: TGTGCCATCAGTGAGTCGCGGTCGTGGCAGGGGTCCTACGAGCAGTACTTC

j_call: TRBJ2-3
clone_size: once
v_call: TRBV7-2
d_call: TRBD2
cdr3_aa: CASSFRGETDTQYF
cdr3_nt: TGTGCCAGCAGCTTTCGGGGGGAGACAGATACGCAGTATTTT

j_call: TRBJ2-7
clone_size: -
v_call: TRBV11-1
d_call: TRBD1
cdr3_aa: CASSLDRLSYEQYF
cdr3_nt: TGTGCCAGCAGCTTGGACAGGCTCTCCTACGAGCAGTACTTC

j_call: TRBJ2-7
clone_size: -
v_call: TRBV6-5
d_call: TRBD2
cdr3_aa: CASSRGGSYEQYF
cdr3_nt: TGTGCCAGCAGTCGGGGGGGCTCCTACGAGCAGTACTTC

j_call: TRBJ1-2
clone_size: few
v_call: TRBV28
d_call: -
cdr3_aa: CASSSRDGYTF
cdr3_nt: TGTGCCAGCAGTTCAAGGGATGGCTACACCTTC

j_call: TRBJ2-1
clone_size: -
v_call: TRBV6-5
d_call: -
cdr3_aa: CASSLSGEGVQFF
cdr3_nt: TGTGCCAGCAGTCTAAGCGGGGAGGGGGTGCAGTTCTTC

j_call: TRBJ1-5
clone_size: -
v_call: TRBV6-6
d_call: -
cdr3_aa: CASSYSTGSNQPQHF
cdr3_nt: TGTGCCAGCAGTTACTCGACAGGCAGCAATCAGCCCCAGCATTTT

j_call: TRBJ1-1
clone_size: -
v_call: TRBV9
d_call: -
cdr3_aa: CASSDFGTGITSAEAFF
cdr3_nt: TGTGCCAGCAGCGATTTCGGCACAGGGATAACCAGCGCTGAAGCTTTCTTT